The next 16 T cell receptor beta chains were all read from a single sample in a study of coeliac disease. Study findings and constraints: Control samples showed higher TRB and TRG clonality than intraepithelial and lamina propria samples in active celiac disease.

The antigens these receptors bind are not known. TCRdb's copy holds only in-frame clones and misses some; the assay was immunoSEQ multiplex PCR. The table records a few thousand clones, 66% of them present only once. Sequenced: intraepithelial lymphocytes from the gut. The receptors shown here come from a woman aged 18 to 35 with active celiac disease.

The chain couples TRBV7-3 to TRBJ2-2; 10 bases are a match to TRBD2. Looked up from germline, CDR1 is SGHTA and CDR2 is FQGTGA. The CDR3 sequence is 16 residues long. V was clipped by 4 bases and J by 3 bases; unmatched bases: 5. CDR3: CASSSPSGGDTGELFF. Here the CDR3 DNA reads TGTGCCAGCAGCTCGCCTAGCGGGGGAGACACCGGGGAGCTGTTTTTT.

CDR3 amino acids: CASRMGQGYEQYF. CDR3 sequence (DNA): TGCGCCAGCAGGATGGGACAGGGTTACGAGCAGTACTTC. J is TRBJ2-7 and V is TRBV5-1, with 9 bases fitting TRBD1. In germline, CDR1 is SGHRS, CDR2 YFSETQ. Unmatched junction bases numbered 4, after V lost 5 bases and J lost 4 bases. CDR3 length equals 13 residues.

V is TRBV4-1 and J is TRBJ1-5, with 7 bases identical to TRBD1. Germline trimming cut 6 bases from V and 4 bases from J; bases unmatched to any gene: 9. The germline V gene encodes CDR1 MGHRA and CDR2 YSYEKL. The CDR3 consists of 15 residues. CDR3 DNA: TGCGCCAGCAGGCAATTCGAACAGGGGAATCAGCCCCAGCATTTT. It encodes CASRQFEQGNQPQHF.

The V call is TRBV14, the J call TRBJ1-2; perhaps TRBD1 as D (6 bases). The CDR3 sequence is 15 residues long. Trimming pared 4 bases from V and 2 bases from J, leaving 14 bases between. The germline V gene has CDR1 SGHDN and CDR2 FVKESK. The CDR3 loop is CASSRTGFDNYGYTF. The CDR3 DNA reads as TGTGCCAGCAGCCGAACAGGGTTTGACAACTATGGCTACACCTTC.

This clone has more than one count but fewer than ten. The J gene is TRBJ1-2, the V gene TRBV7-3, with no clear D. CDR3 length: 13 residues. V was shortened by 2 bases and J by 6 bases, with 10 bases between the two germline ends. Germline CDR1 reads SGHTA; CDR2 reads FQGTGA. CDR3 loop: CASSLGPDNGYTF. In DNA form, the CDR3 reads TGTGCCAGCAGCTTAGGGCCAGACAATGGCTACACCTTC.

The CDR3 DNA is TGTGCCAGCAGCGACCAGGGGGATGGCTACAATGAGCAGTTCTTC. It specifies CASSDQGDGYNEQFF. The chain employs TRBV5-5 and TRBJ2-1, with 7 bases identical to TRBD1. CDR1 and CDR2 from the germline V gene are SGHKS and YYEKEE (reference sequence). V was clipped by 4 bases and J by 3 bases; unmatched bases: 7. This CDR3 region has 15 residues. Full variable domain (missing parts from reference TRBV5-5 and TRBJ2-1): DAGVTQSPTHLIKTRGQQVTLRCSPISGHKSVSWYQQVLGQGPQFIFQYYEKEERGRGNFPDRFSARQFPNYSSELNVNALLLGDSALYLCASSDQGDGYNEQFFGPGTRLTVL.

The chain couples TRBV7-8 to TRBJ1-5, with 8 bases aligning to TRBD1. Germline CDR1 reads SGHVS; CDR2 reads FQNEAQ. This CDR3 is built from 15 residues. V lost 5 bases to trimming and J lost 2 bases; unmatched junction nucleotides: 5. DNA for the CDR3: TGTGCCAGCAGCCTACAGGGGGTAGGCAATCAGCCCCAGCATTTT. As protein: CASSLQGVGNQPQHF.

The V gene is TRBV30, the J gene TRBJ2-2, with unresolved D. The germline CDR1 and CDR2 sequences are GTSNPN and SVGIG (reference sequence). This CDR3 spans 11 amino acids. V was shortened by 1 base and J by 7 bases, with 4 bases between the two germline ends. The CDR3 spells CAWSAGGELFF. In DNA form, the CDR3 reads TGTGCCTGGAGTGCAGGCGGGGAGCTGTTTTTT.

The chain carries TRBV5-8 and TRBJ2-7; possibly TRBD1 for D (7 bases). CDR1 is SGHTS and CDR2 is YDEGEE in the germline V gene. The V end lost 2 bases, the J end lost 5 bases, and 17 bases lay between the germline ends. CDR3 length: 15 residues. The DNA for the CDR3 is TGTGCCAGCAGCTTCGTCCAGGGGGGACACCACGAGCAGTACTTC. Residues: CASSFVQGGHHEQYF.

The rearrangement joins TRBV10-3 to TRBJ2-4; 13 bases line up with TRBD2. The CDR3 has 20 amino acids. Per germline, CDR1 ENHRY and CDR2 SYGVKD. Trimming removed 2 bases from V and 3 bases from J; junction bases left unmatched: 13. The CDR3 loop is CAISEKLLAGGPEGKNIQYF. The CDR3 DNA sequence: TGTGCCATCAGTGAGAAGCTACTAGCGGGGGGGCCAGAAGGCAAAAACATTCAGTACTTC.

Written as DNA, the CDR3 is TGTGCCTGGAAGACAGGGACCAACACTGAAGCTTTCTTT. Its translation is CAWKTGTNTEAFF. The rearrangement uses TRBV30 and TRBJ1-1, with 7 bases that match TRBD1. V was pared by 4 bases and J by 2 bases, with 4 bases of the junction left unmatched. In germline, CDR1 is GTSNPN, CDR2 SVGIG (reference sequence). The CDR3 sequence is 13 residues long.

The chain uses TRBV5-6 and TRBJ2-7, with D perhaps TRBD1 (5 bases). The V and J ends lost 3 bases and 0 bases respectively, with 10 bases between them. The germline CDR1 and CDR2 sequences are SGHDT and YYEEEE. The CDR3 has 14 residues. CDR3 sequence: CASSWATASYEQYV. The CDR3 region has the DNA TGTGCCAGCAGCTGGGCGACAGCCTCCTACGAGCAGTACGTC.

The gene calls are TRBV6-1 and TRBJ2-5; TRBD1 agrees at 12 bases. This CDR3 region has 17 residues. Germline V gene sequence: CDR1 MNHNS, CDR2 SASEGT. With V trimmed by 1 base and J by 7 bases, 10 bases remained unmatched. The CDR3 DNA reads TGTGCCAGCAGTGAAGGGGTGGGACAGGGGGCGGGGGGGACCCAGTACTTC. Its translation is CASSEGVGQGAGGTQYF.

The chain carries TRBV7-9 and TRBJ1-2, with 7 bases matching TRBD1. V was clipped by 1 base and J by 6 bases; unmatched bases: 2. The CDR3 spans 13 residues. Germline loops: CDR1 SEHNR, CDR2 FQNEAQ (reference sequence). The CDR3 protein is CASSLEQGNGYTF. In nucleotides, the CDR3 is TGTGCCAGCAGCTTAGAACAGGGGAATGGCTACACCTTC.

The chain uses TRBV5-1 and TRBJ2-7; 13 positions match TRBD2. CDR3 size: 15 residues. Germline CDR1 is SGHRS and CDR2 is YFSETQ. The V and J ends lost 7 bases and 5 bases, in that order; junction bases with no gene match: 9. The CDR3 region has the DNA TGCGCCAGCGCGGGACTAGCGGGGAAGTATCACGAGCAGTACTTC. This encodes CASAGLAGKYHEQYF.

The V and J genes are TRBV13 and TRBJ1-4; unclear D gene. Germline assignment: CDR1 PRHDT and CDR2 FYEKMQ (reference sequence). The CDR3 spans 16 residues. V dropped 2 bases and J dropped 7 bases, with 17 bases sitting between them. The CDR3 DNA follows: TGTGCCAGCAGCTTACGTAAGGGAGGTTGGGGTGAAAAACTGTTTTTT. This translates into CASSLRKGGWGEKLFF.